Following are 14 T cell receptor beta chains from one sample sequenced in a study of T cells in Graves' hyperthyroidism and ophthalmopathy. Using RNA transcripts as the source, TCR beta CDR3 regions were amplified. Initially, a first-round RT-PCR of the TCR CDR3 employed the HTBI primer set. MiXCR, run by TCRdb on the multiplex PCR reads, gives a single entry per CDR3 protein. The sample lists about 570,000 distinct CDR3 sequences; 35% to 55% were seen once. The sample consisted of peripheral blood or thyroid tissue (not recorded which). The receptors come from an adult woman with Graves' disease, either hyperthyroidism or ophthalmopathy (not recorded which).

This chain links TRBV2 with TRBJ2-4; TRBD2 aligns across 7 bases. With 7 bases clipped from V and 8 bases from J, the junction kept 8 bases outside the gene matches. Germline lookup yields CDR1 SNHLY and CDR2 FYNNEI. The CDR3 spans 13 residues. The CDR3 coding sequence is TGTGCCAGCAATCCGGAGGCGGGAGACATTCAGTACTTC. It translates to CASNPEAGDIQYF.

This rearrangement joins TRBV28 to TRBJ1-5, with TRBD1 matching 7 bases. The CDR3 length is 15 residues. V shed 6 bases and J 3 bases; nucleotides not matched to a gene: 8. Per the germline V gene, CDR1 is MDHEN and CDR2 is SYDVKM. The CDR3 sequence is CASRPMDRLNQPQHF. CDR3 bases: TGTGCCAGCAGACCCATGGACAGGCTCAATCAGCCCCAGCATTTT.

The chain carries TRBV3-1 and TRBJ2-2; TRBD2 aligns across 9 bases. CDR1 is LGHDT and CDR2 is YNNKEL in the germline V gene (reference sequence). The V gene end was trimmed by 4 bases and the J gene end by 5 bases; junction bases not matched to a gene: 5. The CDR3 is 15 amino acids. The CDR3 nucleotides are TGTGCCAGCAGCCCAAGCGGGAGGTCGACCGGGGAGCTGTTTTTT. The encoded protein is CASSPSGRSTGELFF.

The CDR3 loop is CSVYGLAGGSRETQYF. CDR3 in DNA: TGCAGCGTGTACGGACTAGCGGGGGGTTCGCGAGAGACCCAGTACTTC. The V call is TRBV29-1, the J call TRBJ2-5; 14 bases match TRBD2. Trimming cost V 6 bases and J 4 bases; bases outside gene matches: 10. In germline, CDR1 is SQVTM, CDR2 ANQGSEA. This CDR3 has 16 residues.

The genes are TRBV7-6 and TRBJ2-7; 7 nucleotides align to TRBD2. V was clipped by 3 bases and J by 4 bases; unmatched bases: 15. CDR1 is SGHVS, CDR2 FNYEAQ, per germline. The CDR3 has 17 amino acids. The CDR3 loop reads CASSFPSRLAEEYEQYF. The CDR3, as DNA: TGTGCCAGCAGCTTTCCCTCCAGACTAGCCGAAGAATACGAGCAGTACTTC. Full variable domain (outside the CDR3, taken from reference TRBV7-6 and TRBJ2-7): GAGVSQSPRYKVTKRGQDVALRCDPISGHVSLYWYRQALGQGPEFLTYFNYEAQQDKSGLPNDRFSAERPEGSISTLTIQRTEQRDSAMYRCASSFPSRLAEEYEQYFGPGTRLTVT.

The gene calls are TRBV28 and TRBJ2-7; the D is unclear. CDR3 length: 14 amino acids. The ends were cut back, 7 bases at V and 0 bases at J, with 13 bases in the middle. Germline assignment: CDR1 MDHEN and CDR2 SYDVKM. CDR3 in amino acids: CASKDPRGSYEQYF. DNA for the CDR3: TGTGCCAGCAAAGACCCCAGAGGCTCCTACGAGCAGTACTTC. The entire variable domain, with the rest obtained from reference TRBV28 and TRBJ2-7, is as follows: DVKVTQSSRYLVKRTGEKVFLECVQDMDHENMFWYRQDPGLGLRLIYFSYDVKMKEKGDIPEGYSVSREKKERFSLILESASTNQTSMYLCASKDPRGSYEQYFGPGTRLTVT.

About this clonotype: A junction boundary mismatches the germline segment, possibly from a read error. The V gene is TRBV2, the J gene TRBJ2-2; possible D gene TRBD2, 5 bases. The germline gives CDR1 SNHLY, CDR2 FYNNEI. This CDR3 contains 16 residues. The CDR3 is CASGEEAVPGTGELFF. The CDR3 nucleotides are TGTGCCAGCGGTGAGGAGGCAGTGCCGGGCACCGGGGAGCTGTTTTTT.

This clonotype occurred many times. This rearrangement joins TRBV5-1 to TRBJ1-6; perhaps TRBD1 as D (5 bases). The CDR3 runs 15 residues. CDR1 is SGHRS and CDR2 is YFSETQ in the germline V gene. The V and J ends lost 0 bases and 6 bases respectively, with 10 bases between them. The CDR3 DNA sequence: TGCGCCAGCAGCTTGGCCCCGGGGGGTAATTCACCCCTCCACTTT. Translated, it gives CASSLAPGGNSPLHF. Drawing the rest from reference TRBV5-1 and TRBJ1-6, the complete variable domain is KAGVTQTPRYLIKTRGQQVTLSCSPISGHRSVSWYQQTPGQGLQFLFEYFSETQRNKGNFPGRFSGRQFSNSRSEMNVSTLELGDSALYLCASSLAPGGNSPLHFGNGTRLTVT.

To note about this clonotype: A junction end diverges from the germline sequence, so it may reflect a read error. J is TRBJ2-7 and V is TRBV25-1; 8 nucleotides agree with TRBD2. Germline V gives CDR1 MGHDK, CDR2 SYGVNS. The CDR3 sequence is 15 residues long. The CDR3 DNA reads as TGTGCCTGCAGTGCTTGTAGCGGGACTAGCTACGAGCAGTACTTC. This gives the protein CACSACSGTSYEQYF.

This clonotype was detected only a few times. The V and J genes are TRBV28 and TRBJ2-5, with TRBD2 as a possible D gene (6 bases). Germline V gene lookup returns CDR1 MDHEN and CDR2 SYDVKM. V was cut by 4 bases and J by 4 bases, with 19 bases left in between. This CDR3 comprises 16 residues. The CDR3 loop is CASSSPSGGRGETQYF. The CDR3 DNA sequence: TGTGCCAGCAGTTCCCCCTCCGGAGGGAGAGGAGAGACCCAGTACTTC.

This clonotype was detected many times. The chain is built from TRBV7-9 and TRBJ1-4; D remains ambiguous. CDR3 length: 14 residues. Trimming removed 5 bases at V and 0 bases at J, with 7 bases between. In germline, CDR1 is SEHNR, CDR2 FQNEAQ (reference sequence). The CDR3 region is CASSPWTTNEKLFF. CDR3 nucleotides: TGTGCCAGCAGCCCATGGACAACTAATGAAAAACTGTTTTTT.

This clonotype was counted only a few times. This chain's CDR3 is CASSLVGGGVNYGYTF. Here the CDR3 DNA reads TGTGCCAGCAGTTTGGTCGGTGGCGGAGTAAACTATGGCTACACCTTC. The rearrangement joins TRBV12-3 or TRBV12-4 to TRBJ1-2; D not certain. Deletions cut 3 bases from V and 2 bases from J, with 16 bases between. The CDR3 loop spans 16 amino acids.

This clonotype was counted at least ten times. The chain joins TRBV2 to TRBJ1-2, with D hard to call. The ends were cut back, 7 bases at V and 4 bases at J, with 16 bases in the middle. CDR1 is SNHLY and CDR2 is FYNNEI in the germline V gene. The CDR3 totals 14 residues. The CDR3 loop reads CASKKEGQLYGYTF. CDR3 bases: TGTGCCAGCAAAAAGGAGGGCCAACTCTATGGCTACACCTTC.

This clonotype was counted many times. This chain connects TRBV11-1 to TRBJ1-1; D remains unclear. The CDR3 is 14 residues long. V was pared by 5 bases and J by 0 bases, with 10 bases between. From germline, CDR1 is SGHAT and CDR2 FQDESV (reference sequence). The CDR3 protein is CASSPITMNTEAFF. The CDR3 DNA follows: TGTGCCAGCAGCCCGATTACTATGAACACTGAAGCTTTCTTT. Together with reference TRBV11-1 and TRBJ1-1, the CDR3 gives the full variable domain: EAEVAQSPRYKITEKSQAVAFWCDPISGHATLYWYRQILGQGPELLVQFQDESVVDDSQLPKDRFSAERLKGVDSTLKIQPAELGDSAMYLCASSPITMNTEAFFGQGTRLTVV.